Below, 24 T cell receptor beta chains from the same sample are listed, as sequenced in a study of shared clonotypes between healthy human individuals (TCRdb year 2020). CD8 naive samples consisted of CD45RO-negative cells that were positively selected for CCR7, yielding a CD45RA+CCR7+ population without TemRA cells. Libraries came from the immunoSEQ multiplex PCR assay. The source is immuneACCESS, and TCRdb retained only in-frame sequences with V and J called. Part of the clones is not carried over; for the studies checked, unresolved V genes explain less than half of this, and the remainder is unexplained. A total of 2 million to 2.5 million clones appear in this sample, approximately 94% of them only once. In total, the top ten clones hold 1.5% to 2% of the sample. Specimen: naive CD8+ T cells from PBMCs. According to the study, the label for this sample's cell subset or site signals: CD45RA+CCR7+. These receptors originate from a man aged 18 to 29 in good health. Some clones in this sample may be carry-over from other donors' samples.

This clone was observed many times. The same CDR3 also results from other DNA sequences found in this sample. This chain links TRBV7-9 with TRBJ1-5; D gene unclear. Between the trimmed V and J ends, which lost 3 bases and 0 bases, there was a span of 0 bases. This CDR3 is 12 amino acids long. Germline CDR1 SEHNR, CDR2 FQNEAQ (reference sequence). CDR3 amino acids: CASSFSNQPQHF. CDR3 bases: TGTGCCAGCAGCTTTAGCAATCAGCCCCAGCATTTT. The complete variable domain, with remaining parts taken from reference TRBV7-9 and TRBJ1-5, reads DTGVSQNPRHKITKRGQNVTFRCDPISEHNRLYWYRQTLGQGPEFLTYFQNEAQLEKSRLLSDRFSAERPKGSFSTLEIQRTEQGDSAMYLCASSFSNQPQHFGDGTRLSIL.

The chain's CDR3 is CASSETGGAGTEAFF. CDR3 DNA: TGTGCCAGCAGCGAAACAGGGGGCGCGGGCACTGAAGCTTTCTTT. The chain recombines TRBV7-9 with TRBJ1-1; 9 bases map to TRBD1. After removal of 5 bases from V and 4 bases from J, the junction contained 8 bases not matched to a gene. Germline assignment: CDR1 SEHNR and CDR2 FQNEAQ (reference sequence). The CDR3 loop spans 15 amino acids.

CDR3 region: CASSSRTSVTDTQYF. The CDR3 DNA sequence: TGTGCCAGCAGTTCAAGGACTAGCGTCACAGATACGCAGTATTTT. This chain links TRBV6-9 with TRBJ2-3, with 9 bases fitting TRBD2. The CDR3 runs 15 residues. CDR1 and CDR2 from the germline V gene are MNHGY and SVAAGI. With 4 bases clipped from V and 2 bases from J, the junction kept 4 bases outside the gene matches.

This clone was recorded only once. The chain couples TRBV9 to TRBJ1-2; D perhaps matches TRBD1 (5 bases). Germline lookup yields CDR1 SGDLS and CDR2 YYNGEE. V shed 5 bases and J shed 2 bases, with 10 bases lying between them. The CDR3 has 13 amino acids. The CDR3 sequence is CASRDGGNYGYTF. CDR3 bases: TGTGCCAGCAGGGATGGGGGAAACTATGGCTACACCTTC.

This rearrangement joins TRBV7-2 to TRBJ1-4; a weak D match, TRBD1 (6 bases). There are 15 residues in the CDR3. Trimming took off 5 bases at V and 7 bases at J, with 17 bases between the two ends. CDR1 is SGHTA, CDR2 FQGNSA, per germline. CDR3 protein: CASSPTRGGLEKLFF. Here the CDR3 DNA reads TGTGCCAGCAGCCCAACCAGGGGTGGGCTTGAAAAACTGTTTTTT. The full variable domain, with the rest looked up from reference TRBV7-2 and TRBJ1-4, is GAGVSQSPSNKVTEKGKDVELRCDPISGHTALYWYRQSLGQGLEFLIYFQGNSAPDKSGLPSDRFSAERTGGSVSTLTIQRTQQEDSAVYLCASSPTRGGLEKLFFGSGTQLSVL.

The chain employs TRBV6-6 and TRBJ2-5; D gene unclear. The CDR3 is 14 amino acids. V gave up 2 bases and J gave up 2 bases, with 9 bases separating them. Looked up from germline, CDR1 is MNHNY and CDR2 is SVGAGI (reference sequence). The CDR3 DNA sequence: TGTGCCAGCAGTTACCCTAGAGAGCAAGAGACCCAGTACTTC. This gives the protein CASSYPREQETQYF.

This clone has a single count. Within the sample, other DNA sequences also encode this same CDR3. The chain couples TRBV5-6 to TRBJ1-3; D call uncertain. Germline V lookup: CDR1 SGHDT, CDR2 YYEEEE. V lost 1 base, J lost 1 base, and 6 bases lay in between. CDR3 length equals 14 residues. The CDR3 is CASSLRGSGNTIYF. DNA for the CDR3: TGTGCCAGCAGCTTGCGGGGTTCTGGAAACACCATATATTTT.

The chain links TRBV6-1 to TRBJ1-1, with D hard to call. The V end was cut by 3 bases, the J end by 11 bases, with 13 bases between. Germline CDR1 MNHNS, CDR2 SASEGT. The CDR3 totals 12 residues. The CDR3 region is CASSDPDPGAFF. The CDR3 region has the DNA TGTGCCAGCAGTGACCCGGACCCTGGGGCTTTCTTT.

V usage is TRBV5-6 and J usage is TRBJ1-1; D is ambiguous. The CDR3 runs to 16 residues. Between the trimmed V and J ends, which lost 1 base and 5 bases, there was a span of 18 bases. Germline V gene sequence: CDR1 SGHDT, CDR2 YYEEEE. This CDR3 reads CASSLFFPSEGTEAFF. The CDR3 nucleotides read TGTGCCAGCAGCTTGTTCTTTCCTTCAGAAGGTACTGAAGCTTTCTTT.

The chain is built from TRBV21-1 and TRBJ1-5; whether TRBD1, the table's D call, matches the DNA was not checked. TRBV21-1 constitutes a pseudogene. The CDR3 length is 16 residues. The CDR3 DNA is TGTGCCAGCAGCAAAGCCACCTTAGGGGTTGTTCAGCCCCAGCATTTT. It specifies CASSKATLGVVQPQHF.

CDR3 region: CASSWGETVTDTQYF. The CDR3 nucleotides read TGTGCCAGCAGTTGGGGGGAGACGGTCACAGATACGCAGTATTTT. The gene calls are TRBV27 and TRBJ2-3; D possibly corresponds to TRBD2 (6 bases). The CDR3 has 15 residues. Trimming took off 4 bases at V and 2 bases at J, with 13 bases between the two ends. CDR1 and CDR2 from the germline V gene are MNHEY and SMNVEV (reference sequence).

The CDR3 reads CASSPIGGGYGYTF. The DNA of the CDR3 is TGCGCCAGCAGCCCGATAGGTGGGGGCTATGGCTACACCTTC. The chain combines TRBV5-1 with TRBJ1-2, with a weak D call TRBD1 (5 bases). The CDR3 consists of 14 residues. Germline loops: CDR1 SGHRS, CDR2 YFSETQ. V was shortened by 4 bases and J by 4 bases, with 14 bases between the two germline ends.

This chain uses TRBV9 with TRBJ2-5; D is possibly TRBD2 (5 bases). Germline CDR1 reads SGDLS; CDR2 reads YYNGEE. V dropped 4 bases and J dropped 0 bases, with 10 bases sitting between them. The CDR3 runs 14 residues. The CDR3 coding sequence is TGTGCCAGCAGCATGGAGGAGTACCAAGAGACCCAGTACTTC. It yields the protein CASSMEEYQETQYF.

The V gene is TRBV5-1, the J gene TRBJ2-5; the match to TRBD2 covers 14 bases. The junction had 12 bases not matched to a gene; V was cut back by 4 bases and J by 4 bases. The CDR3 covers 18 residues. In germline, CDR1 is SGHRS, CDR2 YFSETQ. The CDR3 protein is CASSLVGTSGRLRETQYF. In nucleotides, the CDR3 is TGCGCCAGCAGCCTAGTCGGGACTAGCGGGAGATTAAGAGAGACCCAGTACTTC.

V usage is TRBV10-2 and J usage is TRBJ2-3, with D possibly being TRBD2 (6 bases). Trimming took off 7 bases at V and 1 base at J, with 18 bases between the two ends. Germline lookup yields CDR1 WSHSY and CDR2 SAAADI. The CDR3 spans 16 residues. The CDR3 here is CASMTLTRRGTDTQYF. Written as DNA, the CDR3 is TGCGCCAGCATGACCCTGACTAGGAGGGGCACAGATACGCAGTATTTT.

V and J are TRBV7-8 and TRBJ2-1, with 8 bases matching TRBD1. After removal of 6 bases from V and 2 bases from J, the junction contained 6 bases not matched to a gene. Looked up from germline, CDR1 is SGHVS and CDR2 is FQNEAQ. This CDR3 comprises 15 residues. As DNA, the CDR3 is TGTGCCAGCAGTTCCAGGGGGCAGGCCTACAATGAGCAGTTCTTC. It is translated as CASSSRGQAYNEQFF.

This chain joins TRBV10-1 and TRBJ2-1; D might be TRBD1 or TRBD2, each matching 6 bases. Trimming took 6 bases from V and 7 from J, leaving 13 bases between them. CDR1 WNHNN and CDR2 SYGVQD come from the germline V gene (reference sequence). The CDR3 has 13 amino acids. The CDR3 DNA is TGCGCCAGCAGGGGGGCCCGGGGGAATGAGCAGTTCTTC. It translates to CASRGARGNEQFF.

The chain combines TRBV7-8 with TRBJ2-1, with D maybe TRBD2 (7 bases). Trimming stripped 5 bases from V and 4 bases from J, with 21 bases between. The CDR3 has 17 amino acids. Germline lookup yields CDR1 SGHVS and CDR2 FQNEAQ. The CDR3: CASSPRLAEGVYNEQFF. The CDR3 DNA follows: TGTGCCAGCAGCCCCAGGCTAGCGGAGGGGGTTTACAATGAGCAGTTCTTC.

The V call is TRBV27, the J call TRBJ2-3; possibly TRBD1 for D (9 bases). Per germline, CDR1 MNHEY and CDR2 SMNVEV (reference sequence). V lost 5 bases, J lost 10 bases, and 25 bases lay in between. The CDR3 loop spans 16 amino acids. The CDR3 here is CASSPGQGTRFSAQYF. DNA of the CDR3: TGTGCCAGCAGTCCCGGACAGGGGACTAGGTTTTCGGCGCAGTATTTT.

The V call is TRBV11-2, the J call TRBJ1-2; D is possibly TRBD1 (5 bases). Germline CDR1 and CDR2: SGHAT and FQNNGV. CDR3 size: 14 residues. The V gene lost 0 bases and the J gene lost 2 bases, with 7 bases spanning the gap. This CDR3 is CASSLEGVNYGYTF. The CDR3 region has the DNA TGTGCCAGCAGCTTAGAAGGGGTCAACTATGGCTACACCTTC.

This chain uses TRBV27 with TRBJ1-2; D uncertain. V shed 6 bases and J shed 4 bases, with 15 bases lying between them. The germline gives CDR1 MNHEY, CDR2 SMNVEV (reference sequence). The CDR3 consists of 14 residues. CDR3 nucleotide sequence: TGTGCCAGCAGGCCCCTCGCATTAACCTATGGCTACACCTTC. Protein product: CASRPLALTYGYTF.

V usage is TRBV10-1 and J usage is TRBJ1-1; the D gene is possibly TRBD1 (5 bases). The CDR3 covers 16 residues. V was clipped by 0 bases and J by 1 base, with 12 bases between them. Germline CDR1 WNHNN, CDR2 SYGVQD (reference sequence). CDR3 bases: TGCGCCAGCAGTGAGTCGGGGGGGGAAGGGAACACTGAAGCTTTCTTT. Protein: CASSESGGEGNTEAFF.

The CDR3 DNA reads as TGTGCCAGCCGATCTAGCGGGGCTTACGAGCAGTACTTC. Translation gives CASRSSGAYEQYF. The chain links TRBV6-5 to TRBJ2-7; 9 bases map to TRBD2. The CDR3 contains 13 residues. Germline V CDR1 and CDR2: MNHEY, SVGAGI. V lost 8 bases and J lost 4; bases outside the gene matches: 6.

The rearrangement uses TRBV15 and TRBJ2-5; D is possibly TRBD2 (5 bases). Deletions cut 0 bases from V and 2 bases from J, with 7 bases between. CDR1 is LNHNV and CDR2 is YYDKDF in the germline V gene (reference sequence). This CDR3 is 14 amino acids long. The CDR3 region has the DNA TGTGCCACCAGCAGAGAACGGGGACAAGAGACCCAGTACTTC. Protein sequence: CATSRERGQETQYF.